The clone carrying this T cell receptor beta chain was seen more than once but under ten times. The antigen remains unidentified. Germline CDR1 MGHRA, CDR2 YSYEKL. There are 15 residues in the CDR3. With V trimmed by 2 bases and J by 4 bases, 5 bases remained unmatched. The entry originates in a study of T-cell memory formation after mild COVID-19. On the study more broadly: Largely donor-specific sequence clusters came from a couple of donors. Whole-study findings and limits: Clones shrinking between day 15 and 85 showed a balanced CD4/CD8 split, and those that grew later tilted toward CD4+. Clonal second-wave expansions that peaked on day 37 had unconfirmed SARS-CoV-2 specificity.

The 5'RACE method, run with constant-segment primers, produced TCR alpha and TCR beta cDNA libraries (carrying sample barcodes and UMIs). TCRdb independently ran MiXCR on the 5' RACE reads; one entry per CDR3 protein. The sample yields a few hundred thousand distinct CDR3 sequences, around 16% seen once. V is TRBV4-1 and J is TRBJ1-2, with 9 positions matching TRBD1. The sample consisted of PBMCs or a T cell subset sorted from them (not recorded which). This sequence originates from a man younger than 30 who had mild COVID-19 (a few samples of this study predate the infection). Cell type and time point are not known. CDR3 protein: CASSQLTGGSYGYTF. As DNA, the CDR3 is TGCGCCAGCAGCCAACTGACAGGGGGTAGCTATGGCTACACCTTC.